This T cell receptor beta chain was recorded in a study of cytomegalovirus exposure and HLA in healthy donors listed by TCRdb under 2017. For the wider study: An earlier analysis of under 600 of the donors reported more than 250 Gb of sequence data and roughly 110 million unique TCR beta sequences from 150 million to 200 million T cells. An early release covering approximately 600 HLA-typed donors comprised approximately 300 gigabases of sequencing data and roughly 86 million unique TCR sequences. The genetic ancestry cluster associated with self-reported Caucasian donors included around four fifths of the roughly 390 genotyped donors. The aim of the study was to test whether cataloging public T cell receptors could identify signatures of past pathogen exposure. The study profiled the T cell repertoires of 550 to 700 subjects by immunosequencing and related them to cytomegalovirus serostatus. In addition to the first cohort of around 670 subjects, a separate validation cohort of 120 different subjects was used. High-throughput TCR immunosequencing, statistical association of individual TCRs with disease status, and machine learning were combined to predict cytomegalovirus infection status. In a later analysis, previously published TCR beta repertoires from roughly 710 donors were re-analyzed and high-resolution HLA genotyping was added so that TCR occurrence patterns could be studied. Rather than drawing on any new phenotypic data, the later analysis identified candidate immune exposures from TCR beta sequences and the way those sequences occurred across donors. An earlier analysis of nearly 600 of the donors applied high-throughput TCR beta sequencing to assess whether each TCR beta V gene segment acted as functional or pseudogenic. Alongside the repertoire data, information on donor age, sex, ethnicity and CMV serostatus was compiled. In a later genetic analysis, genome-wide SNP genotypes for about three fifths of the roughly 670 donors were used, and that subset was treated as a discovery cohort. All discovery cohort repertoires had been generated on a single sequencing platform. HLA typing covered class I and class II loci at four-digit resolution. The number of typed donors differed by locus: about 620-640 for A, B, C, DRB1 and DQB1; 500 to 550 for DQA1; some 590 for DPA1; and approximately 450 for DPB1. Because of strong linkage in the cohort, roughly 5 DR-DQ haplotypes were treated as single units for association and clustering. Among around 400 genotyped donors of the cohort, an average of approximately 240,000 unique TCR beta nucleotide sequences was sequenced per donor, of which about 19% were non-productive. On the study overall, not on this receptor specifically: According to the authors, the approach could potentially be generalized to other disease states and immunological phenotypes. Compared with the 666-donor mean, donors in an Asian-associated ancestry cluster had fewer N-insertions in productive TCRs, according to a later genetic analysis. HLA typing was unavailable for some donors at each locus, so association tests used only the typed subset. The classifier was reported to diagnose cytomegalovirus status with high specificity and sensitivity in both the original and validation cohorts. This cohort had only TCR beta chains sequenced, and the lack of alpha or paired-chain data limited which features could be detected. In a later analysis, about 16,000 TCR beta sequences were associated with specific HLA alleles at a false discovery rate of 0.05. In an earlier analysis of several hundred of the donors, most TCR beta V segments were observed in productive rearrangements about 90% or about 30% of the time, broadly matching IMGT annotations. In a later analysis, several top co-occurrence clusters were reported to appear linked to parvovirus B19, influenza, CMV and Epstein-Barr virus. Presence/absence analyses assumed roughly uniform sequencing depth across donors, an assumption that may not hold. Some IMGT-functional V segments, including TRBV6-2 and TRBV6-3, could not be distinguished by the 87-base-pair reads and were therefore excluded. Most TCR sequences were observed very rarely across donors, whereas some public TCRs were present in many individuals. According to a later analysis, TCR association rates differed among HLA loci, with DRB1 alleles showing the most associated TCRs and HLA-C alleles showing the fewest. The only immune exposure information available for the cohort was CMV serostatus. A further reported finding was that TCR beta sequences accurately predicted the HLA-A and HLA-B alleles for most subjects in the first cohort. A later analysis found that most CMV-associated TCR beta chains appeared HLA-restricted, with HLA associations seemingly driven largely by CMV exposure. In the study, about 150 TCR beta chains were listed as associated with cytomegalovirus. Assigning TCR associations to individual alleles was difficult when HLA alleles, especially DR and DQ, strongly co-occurred. In vitro tests confirmed that a few of the cytomegalovirus-associated TCR beta chains recognize cytomegalovirus antigens. The sequencing pipeline was judged likely to have produced a cluster of highly shared sequence variants as a technical artifact. Linkage disequilibrium might explain the correlated functional status among segregating V segments, but an unknown experimental factor could not be ruled out. An association between a missense DCLRE1C variant and V-gene and J-gene trimming of TCR beta chains was found in a later genetic analysis and replicated in an independent cohort. Because counts were too low, under 20 rarely observed V segments, including chromosome 9 orphons, were left out of the earlier analysis of 587 of the donors. Compared with equally common non-associated chains, HLA-associated TCR beta chains in a later analysis were more clonally expanded and had lower generation probabilities.

The cohort was made up of 666 healthy bone marrow donors. All cohort members were sampled while nominally healthy, although unrecorded immune exposures were likely present. The donor tested CMV seronegative and was one of the 352 seronegative cohort members. Each donor provided a peripheral blood sample, and peripheral blood mononuclear cells were used for TCR beta sequencing. The Qiagen DNeasy Blood Extraction Kit was used to extract genomic DNA from the blood cell samples. The receptor library was made with the immunoSEQ multiplex PCR assay. A mixture of 60 forward primers for TCR Vbeta segments and 13 reverse primers for TCR Jbeta segments was used in the multiplex PCR. The CDR3 region of rearranged TCR beta genes was amplified from genomic DNA by a multiplex PCR assay. The amplified TCR beta libraries were sequenced on the Illumina HiSeq System as 87-base-pair reads. The authors' pipeline ran thus. In a later analysis, about 80 million unique TCR beta chains were counted across the 650 to 700 repertoires, and approximately 11 million of these chains were shared by at least two donors. To remove PCR and sequencing errors, raw reads were error-corrected and collapsed into unique sequences using a nearest-neighbor algorithm that merged closely related sequences. Alignment of CDR3 sequences to IMGT reference sequences was used to assign V, D and J gene segments. For a sequence to be retained, a match of at least six nucleotides was required to both a V gene segment and a J gene segment. Rearrangements were called productive when the CDR3 lacked stop codons and stayed in frame with V and J; all others were non-productive. CDR3 was defined by IMGT convention, running from the second conserved V-encoded cysteine to the conserved J-encoded phenylalanine. The earlier analysis of about 560 of the donors excluded any sequence lacking an unambiguous match to a single V gene segment. An earlier analysis of a few hundred of the donors called V segments functional above 56.7% productive rearrangements and segregating when the between-donor standard deviation exceeded 5%. To diagnose cytomegalovirus status from the catalog of TCR beta chain sequences, a statistical classification framework was built. A later analysis assigned V and J genes by comparing TCR nucleotide sequences with IMGT/GENE-DB human TR gene sequences. A later analysis assigned CDR3 sequences and most-parsimonious VDJ recombination scenarios with the TCRdist pipeline. In a later analysis, every TCR beta chain was defined by the combination of its CDR3 amino acid sequence and its V-gene family, and reads without a unique V-gene family were dropped. In a later analysis, around 650 highly shared, low-generation-probability nucleotide sequences were removed to address suspected cross-contamination and a sequencing artifact. A later analysis calculated a clonal expansion index for each public chain from normalized within-repertoire ranks of inferred template counts. In a later analysis, generation probabilities were computed with a VDJ recombination model fitted to out-of-frame rearrangements, and the resulting probabilities were checked against IGoR. In a later analysis, TCR-TCR, TCR-HLA and TCR-CMV co-occurrence was scored with hypergeometric tests, and a repertoire-size bias correction was applied to TCR pairs. To estimate false discovery rates, a later analysis permuted the HLA or CMV assignments 20 times. In a later analysis, co-occurring TCRs were grouped using DBSCAN, with TCRdist sequence similarity added in when clustering inside HLA-allele-positive subsets. Repertoires with fewer than 30,000 or more than 120,000 public chains were left out of co-occurrence clustering, as were several repertoires with anomalous nucleotide sharing. Entries here come from immuneACCESS through TCRdb and include only in-frame sequences with V and J called. Some clones fail to appear in such tables; in the studies checked, an unresolved V gene covers under half of the shortfall, and the cause of the remainder is unknown. V and J calls and clone size are those listed in that table; D and trimming were worked out from the DNA. The sample table shows 100,000 or so clones, and nearly 85% are seen once. The top ten constitute under 6.5% of the sample.

The V and J ends are trimmed by 0 bases and 4 bases, leaving 13 bases between them. There are 16 amino acids in the CDR3, from cysteine to phenylalanine inclusive. The retained sequence is limited to the CDR3, 48 bases, with the frame set at the first base. Taken from the germline V gene, the CDR1 and CDR2 loops are MNHEY and SVGAGI. Notes on this clone: No antigen is known for it. No base quality values were provided; no much bigger clone lies one nucleotide off.

The origin of this receptor is a man aged 18 to 30 in good health and CMV-seronegative. The chain joins TRBV6-5 to TRBJ2-1; D gene: possibly TRBD1, on 6 matching bases. The specimen sequenced was PBMCs. Read as DNA, the sequence is TGTGCCAGCAGTTACTCAAAGGATACAGGGTACAATGAGCAGTTCTTC. The translation is CASSYSKDTGYNEQFF.